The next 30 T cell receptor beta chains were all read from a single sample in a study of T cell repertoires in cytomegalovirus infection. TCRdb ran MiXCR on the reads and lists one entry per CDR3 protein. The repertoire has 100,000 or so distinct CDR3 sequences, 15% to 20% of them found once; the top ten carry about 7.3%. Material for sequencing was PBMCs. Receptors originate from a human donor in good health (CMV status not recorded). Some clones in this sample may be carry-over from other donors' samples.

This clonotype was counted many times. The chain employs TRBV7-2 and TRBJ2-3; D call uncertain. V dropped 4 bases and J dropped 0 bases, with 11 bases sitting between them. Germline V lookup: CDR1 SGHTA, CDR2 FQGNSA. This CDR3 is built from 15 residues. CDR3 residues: CASSSSTTSTDTQYF. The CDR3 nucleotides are TGTGCCAGCAGCTCCTCGACAACTAGCACAGATACGCAGTATTTT.

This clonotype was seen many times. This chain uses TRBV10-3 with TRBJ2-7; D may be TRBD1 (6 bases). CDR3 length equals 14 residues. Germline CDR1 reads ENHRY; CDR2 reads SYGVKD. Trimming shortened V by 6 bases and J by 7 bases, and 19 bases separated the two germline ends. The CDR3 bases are TGTGCCATCAGCGGTCTCAGGGGCCTGGGGGAGCAGTACTTC. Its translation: CAISGLRGLGEQYF.

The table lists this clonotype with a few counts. This chain's CDR3 is CAHGGYNEQFF. CDR3 DNA: TGTGCCCACGGCGGGTACAATGAGCAGTTCTTC. The rearrangement joins TRBV28 to TRBJ2-1; perhaps TRBD2 as D (5 bases). CDR1 is MDHEN, CDR2 SYDVKM, per germline. The CDR3 is 11 amino acids. V lost 11 bases to trimming and J lost 4 bases, with 9 bases between them.

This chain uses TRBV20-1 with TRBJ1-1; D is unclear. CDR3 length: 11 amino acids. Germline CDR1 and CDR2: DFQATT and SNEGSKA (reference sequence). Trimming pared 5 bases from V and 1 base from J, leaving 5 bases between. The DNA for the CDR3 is TGCAGTGCTTTGACGAACACTGAAGCTTTCTTT. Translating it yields CSALTNTEAFF.

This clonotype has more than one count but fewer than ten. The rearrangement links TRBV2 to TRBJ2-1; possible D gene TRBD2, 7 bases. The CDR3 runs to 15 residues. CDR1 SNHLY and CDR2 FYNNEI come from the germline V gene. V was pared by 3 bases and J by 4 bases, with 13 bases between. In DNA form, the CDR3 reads TGTGCCAGCAGTGAGAGGGGGGGCCGGTACAATGAGCAGTTCTTC. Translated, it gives CASSERGGRYNEQFF.

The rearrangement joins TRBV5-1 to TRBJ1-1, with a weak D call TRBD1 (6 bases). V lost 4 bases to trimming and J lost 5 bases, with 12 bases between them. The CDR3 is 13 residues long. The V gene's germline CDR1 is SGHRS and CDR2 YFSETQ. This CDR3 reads CASSTQGGTEAFF. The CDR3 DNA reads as TGCGCCAGCAGCACACAGGGAGGGACTGAAGCTTTCTTT.

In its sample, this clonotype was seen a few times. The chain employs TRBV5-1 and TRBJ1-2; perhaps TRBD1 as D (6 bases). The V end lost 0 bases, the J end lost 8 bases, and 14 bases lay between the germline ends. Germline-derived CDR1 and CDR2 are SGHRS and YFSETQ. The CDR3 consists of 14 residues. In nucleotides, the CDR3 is TGCGCCAGCAGCTTGGGGACAGATTGGAGAGGCTACACCTTC. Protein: CASSLGTDWRGYTF.

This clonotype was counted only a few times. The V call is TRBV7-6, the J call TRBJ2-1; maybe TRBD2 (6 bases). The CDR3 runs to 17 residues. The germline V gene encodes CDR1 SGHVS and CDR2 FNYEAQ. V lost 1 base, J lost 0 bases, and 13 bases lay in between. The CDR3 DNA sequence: TGTGCCAGCAGCTTAGAGCCGGGGGAGAGCTCCTACAATGAGCAGTTCTTC. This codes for CASSLEPGESSYNEQFF.

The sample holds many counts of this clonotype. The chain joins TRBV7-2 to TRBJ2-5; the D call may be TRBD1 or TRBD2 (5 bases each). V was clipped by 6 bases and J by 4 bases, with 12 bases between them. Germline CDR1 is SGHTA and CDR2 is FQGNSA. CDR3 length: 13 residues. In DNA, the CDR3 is TGTGCCAGCAGTTGGGGGACGGGAGAGACCCAGTACTTC. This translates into CASSWGTGETQYF.

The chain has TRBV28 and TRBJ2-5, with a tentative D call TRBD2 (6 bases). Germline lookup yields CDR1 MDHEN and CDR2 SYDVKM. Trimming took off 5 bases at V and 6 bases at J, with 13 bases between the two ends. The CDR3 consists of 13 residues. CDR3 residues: CASSQDGGKTQYF. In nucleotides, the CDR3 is TGTGCCAGCAGTCAAGACGGCGGGAAGACCCAGTACTTC.

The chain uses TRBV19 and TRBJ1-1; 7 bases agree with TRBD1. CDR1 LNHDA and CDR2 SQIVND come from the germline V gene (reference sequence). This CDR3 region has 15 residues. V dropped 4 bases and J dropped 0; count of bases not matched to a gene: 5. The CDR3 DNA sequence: TGTGCCAGTAGTAAGCGGACAGGTTTGAACACTGAAGCTTTCTTT. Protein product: CASSKRTGLNTEAFF.

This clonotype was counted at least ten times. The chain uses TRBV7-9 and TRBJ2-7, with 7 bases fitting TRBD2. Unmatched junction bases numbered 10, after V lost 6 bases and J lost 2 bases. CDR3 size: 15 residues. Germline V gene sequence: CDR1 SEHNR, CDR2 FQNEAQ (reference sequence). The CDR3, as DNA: TGTGCCAGCAGTCCTCGGGACGCGGGGGCCTACGAGCAGTACTTC. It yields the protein CASSPRDAGAYEQYF.

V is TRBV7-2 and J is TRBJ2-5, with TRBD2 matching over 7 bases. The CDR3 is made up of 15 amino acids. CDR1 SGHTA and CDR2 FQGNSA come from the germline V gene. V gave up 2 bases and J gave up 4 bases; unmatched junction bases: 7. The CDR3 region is CASSLRVGGLETQYF. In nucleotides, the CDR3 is TGTGCCAGCAGCTTAAGAGTGGGGGGGTTAGAGACCCAGTACTTC.

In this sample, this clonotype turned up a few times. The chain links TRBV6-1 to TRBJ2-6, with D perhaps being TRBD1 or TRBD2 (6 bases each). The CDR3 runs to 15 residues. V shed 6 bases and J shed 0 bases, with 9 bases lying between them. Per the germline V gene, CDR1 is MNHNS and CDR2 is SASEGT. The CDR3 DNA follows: TGTGCCAGCAGAGGAGGGGGCTCTGGGGCCAACGTCCTGACTTTC. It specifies CASRGGGSGANVLTF.

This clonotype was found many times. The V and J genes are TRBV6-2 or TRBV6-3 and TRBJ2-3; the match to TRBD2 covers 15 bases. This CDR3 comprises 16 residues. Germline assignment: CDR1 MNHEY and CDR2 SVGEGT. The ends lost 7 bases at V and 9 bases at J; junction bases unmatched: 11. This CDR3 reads CASTPRTSGGAQTQYF. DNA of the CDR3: TGTGCCAGCACACCACGGACTAGCGGGGGGGCCCAAACGCAGTATTTT.

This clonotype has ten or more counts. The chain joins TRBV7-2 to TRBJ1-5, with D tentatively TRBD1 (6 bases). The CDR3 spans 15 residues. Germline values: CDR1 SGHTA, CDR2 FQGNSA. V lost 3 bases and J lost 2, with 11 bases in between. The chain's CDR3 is CASSFTPGGNQPQHF. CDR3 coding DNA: TGTGCCAGCAGCTTTACCCCAGGGGGCAATCAGCCCCAGCATTTT.

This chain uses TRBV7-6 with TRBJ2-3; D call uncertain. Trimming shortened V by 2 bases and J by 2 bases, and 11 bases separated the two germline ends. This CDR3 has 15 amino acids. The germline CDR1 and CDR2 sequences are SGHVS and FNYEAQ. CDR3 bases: TGTGCCAGCAGCTTAACGACACCGACCACAGATACGCAGTATTTT. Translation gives CASSLTTPTTDTQYF.

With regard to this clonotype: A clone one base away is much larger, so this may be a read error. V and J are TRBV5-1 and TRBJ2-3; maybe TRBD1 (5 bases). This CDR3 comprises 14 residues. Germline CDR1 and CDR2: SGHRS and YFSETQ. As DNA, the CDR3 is TGCGCCAGCAGCTTAGGGGCCCAGGCAGATACGAAGTATTTT. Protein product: CASSLGAQADTKYF.

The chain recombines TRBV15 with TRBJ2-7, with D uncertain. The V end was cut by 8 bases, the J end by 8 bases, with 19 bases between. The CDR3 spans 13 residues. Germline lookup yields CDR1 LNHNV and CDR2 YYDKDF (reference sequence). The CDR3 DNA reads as TGTGCCACCCCCAATGCCCCCCCTTTGAAGCAGTACTTC. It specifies CATPNAPPLKQYF.

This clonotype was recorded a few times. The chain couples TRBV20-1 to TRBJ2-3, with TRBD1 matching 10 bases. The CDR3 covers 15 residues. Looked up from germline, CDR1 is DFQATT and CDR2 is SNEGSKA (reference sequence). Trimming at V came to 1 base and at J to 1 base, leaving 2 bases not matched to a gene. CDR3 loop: CSARVGQGGTDTQYF. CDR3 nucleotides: TGCAGTGCTAGAGTAGGACAGGGGGGCACAGATACGCAGTATTTT.

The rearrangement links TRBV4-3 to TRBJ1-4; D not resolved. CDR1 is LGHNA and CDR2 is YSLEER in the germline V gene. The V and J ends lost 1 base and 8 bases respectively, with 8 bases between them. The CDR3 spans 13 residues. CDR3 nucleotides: TGCGCCAGCAGCCAAGTTGAGGGAGAAAAACTGTTTTTT. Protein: CASSQVEGEKLFF.

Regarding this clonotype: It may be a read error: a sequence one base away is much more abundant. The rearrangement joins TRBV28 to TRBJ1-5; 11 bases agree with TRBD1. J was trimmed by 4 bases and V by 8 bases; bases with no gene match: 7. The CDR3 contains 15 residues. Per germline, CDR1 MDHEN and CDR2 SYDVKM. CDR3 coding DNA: TGTGCCAGCTGGAGGACAGGGGGCAGTAATCAGCCCCAGCATTTT. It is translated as CASWRTGGSNQPQHF.

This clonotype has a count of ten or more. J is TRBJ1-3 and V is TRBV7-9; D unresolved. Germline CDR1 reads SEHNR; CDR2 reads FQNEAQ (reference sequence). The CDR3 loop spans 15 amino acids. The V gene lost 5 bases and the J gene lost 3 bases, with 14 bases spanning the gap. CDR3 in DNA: TGTGCCAGCAGCCCGAAAGTCCGTGTTGGAAACACCATATATTTT. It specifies CASSPKVRVGNTIYF. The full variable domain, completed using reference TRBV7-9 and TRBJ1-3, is DTGVSQNPRHKITKRGQNVTFRCDPISEHNRLYWYRQTLGQGPEFLTYFQNEAQLEKSRLLSDRFSAERPKGSFSTLEIQRTEQGDSAMYLCASSPKVRVGNTIYFGEGSWLTVV.

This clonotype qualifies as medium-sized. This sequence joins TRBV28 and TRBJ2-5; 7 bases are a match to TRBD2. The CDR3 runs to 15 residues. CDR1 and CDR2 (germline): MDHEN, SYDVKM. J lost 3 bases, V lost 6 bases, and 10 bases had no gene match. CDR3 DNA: TGTGCCAGCAGCCCCGCCGAGCGGGGAAAAGAGACCCAGTACTTC. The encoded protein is CASSPAERGKETQYF.

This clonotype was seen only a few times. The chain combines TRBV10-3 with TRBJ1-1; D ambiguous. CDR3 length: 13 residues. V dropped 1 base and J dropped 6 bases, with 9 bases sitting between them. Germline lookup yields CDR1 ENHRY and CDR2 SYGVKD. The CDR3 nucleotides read TGTGCCATCAGTGAGTTAAGGAGCGCTGAAGCTTTCTTT. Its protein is CAISELRSAEAFF.

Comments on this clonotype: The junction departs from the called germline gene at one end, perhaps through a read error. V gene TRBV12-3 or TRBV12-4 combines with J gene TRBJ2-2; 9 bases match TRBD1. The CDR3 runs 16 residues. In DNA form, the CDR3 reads TGTGCCAACAGTAAACGGACAGGGGCGAACCCCGGGGAGCTGTTTTTT. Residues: CANSKRTGANPGELFF.

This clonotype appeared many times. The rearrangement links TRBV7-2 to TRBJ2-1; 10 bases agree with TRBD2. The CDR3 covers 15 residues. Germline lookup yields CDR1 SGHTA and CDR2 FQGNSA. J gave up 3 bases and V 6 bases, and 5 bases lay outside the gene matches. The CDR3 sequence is CASRPSGGHYNEQFF. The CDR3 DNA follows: TGTGCCAGCAGGCCTAGCGGGGGTCACTACAATGAGCAGTTCTTC.

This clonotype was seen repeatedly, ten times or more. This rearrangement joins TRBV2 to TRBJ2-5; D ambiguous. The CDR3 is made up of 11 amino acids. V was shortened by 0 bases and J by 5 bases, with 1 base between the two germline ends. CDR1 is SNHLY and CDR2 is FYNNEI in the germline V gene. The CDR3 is CASSEAETQYF. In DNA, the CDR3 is TGTGCCAGCAGTGAAGCGGAGACCCAGTACTTC.

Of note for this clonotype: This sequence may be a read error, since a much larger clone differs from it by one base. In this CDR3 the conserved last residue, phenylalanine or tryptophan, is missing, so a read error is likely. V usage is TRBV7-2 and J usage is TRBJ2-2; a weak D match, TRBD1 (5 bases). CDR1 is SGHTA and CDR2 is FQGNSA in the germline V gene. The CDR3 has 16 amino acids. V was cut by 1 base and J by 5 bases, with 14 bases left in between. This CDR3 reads CASSLVPGLETGELFL. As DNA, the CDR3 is TGTGCCAGCAGCTTAGTTCCAGGGCTGGAGACCGGGGAGCTGTTTCTT.

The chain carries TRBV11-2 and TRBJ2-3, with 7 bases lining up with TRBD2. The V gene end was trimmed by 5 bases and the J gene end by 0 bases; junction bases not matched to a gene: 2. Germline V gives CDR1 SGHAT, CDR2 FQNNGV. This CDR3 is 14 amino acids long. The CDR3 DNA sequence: TGTGCCAGCAGCGCACTAGCGAGCACAGATACGCAGTATTTT. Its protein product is CASSALASTDTQYF.